Detailed here is one TCR beta chain. What it recognizes is unknown. The data are from a study of blood T cells in healthy people across ages. Across the study: T cells yielded about one barcoded beta molecule per two cells through template switching. Study-wide findings and caveats: Estimated diversity across one million T cells was deemed an underestimate.

PCR was performed a second time for 7 to 11 cycles using a sample-barcoded 5' primer and a J-beta primer mix. TCRdb ran MiXCR on the 5' RACE reads and lists one entry per CDR3 protein. In the table there are hundreds of thousands of distinct CDR3 sequences, 40% to 65% of which are singletons. The study recruited healthy Caucasian donors from Russia who were aged about 6 to 95. The CDR3 runs to 17 residues. Germline assignment: CDR1 MDHEN and CDR2 SYDVKM. Trimming at V came to 10 bases and at J to 0 bases, leaving 15 bases not matched to a gene. This TCR came from a woman aged 80 or older in good health. The chain carries TRBV28 and TRBJ2-4; 7 bases fit TRBD1. The sample consisted of blood. In nucleotides, the CDR3 is TGTGCCACCAAGGTCGGAGCTAGGGGGCTAGCCAAAAACATTCAGTACTTC. It translates to CATKVGARGLAKNIQYF. Combining the CDR3 with reference TRBV28 and TRBJ2-4 gives the whole variable domain DVKVTQSSRYLVKRTGEKVFLECVQDMDHENMFWYRQDPGLGLRLIYFSYDVKMKEKGDIPEGYSVSREKKERFSLILESASTNQTSMYLCATKVGARGLAKNIQYFGAGTRLSVL.